Shown below are 25 T cell receptor beta chains from a single sample sequenced in a study of shared clonotypes between healthy human individuals. Produced via immunoSEQ multiplex PCR; TCRdb's table is partial and in-frame only. The table includes under 1,100,000 clones, 75% to 85% detected once. The source material was memory CD4+ T cells from PBMCs. Subset meaning: CD45RA-negative fraction. The receptors stem from a man between 18 and 29 years old in good health. Some clones in this sample may be carry-over from other donors' samples.

This rearrangement joins TRBV5-6 to TRBJ1-1; a weak D match, TRBD1 (6 bases). The CDR3 totals 17 residues. CDR1 and CDR2 (germline): SGHDT, YYEEEE. The V end was cut by 1 base, the J end by 5 bases, with 21 bases between. CDR3 amino acids: CASSLPGHHPGETEAFF. For the CDR3, the DNA is TGTGCCAGCAGCTTGCCGGGACACCACCCGGGGGAAACTGAAGCTTTCTTT.

J is TRBJ1-3 and V is TRBV7-9; no firm D call. V was trimmed by 5 bases and J by 4 bases, leaving 18 bases between them. Germline V CDR1 and CDR2: SEHNR, FQNEAQ (reference sequence). CDR3 length: 16 amino acids. The CDR3 loop reads CASSVNKRAVGNTIYF. The CDR3 bases are TGTGCCAGCAGCGTAAATAAACGGGCCGTAGGAAACACCATATATTTT.

The chain links TRBV4-1 to TRBJ2-7; D possibly corresponds to TRBD2 (5 bases). Trimming removed 3 bases at V and 0 bases at J, with 15 bases between. The germline CDR1 and CDR2 sequences are MGHRA and YSYEKL. The CDR3 runs 16 residues. The CDR3 DNA follows: TGCGCCAGCAGCCATGGGAGCGGTTCCAGCTCCTACGAGCAGTACTTC. This gives the protein CASSHGSGSSSYEQYF.

This chain connects TRBV5-6 to TRBJ2-2; TRBD1 agrees at 9 bases. Looked up from germline, CDR1 is SGHDT and CDR2 is YYEEEE. The CDR3 runs 16 residues. The ends lost 0 bases at V and 7 bases at J; junction bases unmatched: 7. The CDR3 reads CASSLAGTGFVGELFF. In nucleotides, the CDR3 is TGTGCCAGCAGCTTGGCCGGGACAGGGTTCGTCGGGGAGCTGTTTTTT.

The chain carries TRBV27 and TRBJ1-2; D unresolved. The V end lost 6 bases, the J end lost 8 bases, and 19 bases lay between the germline ends. Germline CDR1 and CDR2: MNHEY and SMNVEV (reference sequence). The CDR3 length is 14 residues. CDR3 DNA: TGTGCCAGCAGCCGATACTCGATAGGTTGGGGCTACACCTTC. Protein product: CASSRYSIGWGYTF.

V and J are TRBV11-3 and TRBJ2-5; possible D gene TRBD2, 5 bases. The J call may be in error: the DNA end matches TRBJ2-7 better. The CDR3 consists of 15 residues. Germline loops: CDR1 SGHNT, CDR2 YENEEA. CDR3 DNA: TGTGCCAGCAGCTTAGTAGCCGCTAGCCTCCACGAGCAGTACTTC. As protein: CASSLVAASLHEQYF.

V usage is TRBV30 and J usage is TRBJ2-1, with D perhaps assigned TRBD1 or TRBD2 (6 bases each). V was shortened by 7 bases and J by 0 bases, with 19 bases between the two germline ends. Germline V gene sequence: CDR1 GTSNPN, CDR2 SVGIG (reference sequence). The CDR3 extends over 16 amino acids. CDR3 nucleotides: TGTGCCTACCGAGAAGGGGGGCGCACCTCCTACAATGAGCAGTTCTTC. It codes for CAYREGGRTSYNEQFF.

This clone was observed a handful of times. V gene TRBV10-3 combines with J gene TRBJ1-2; 8 bases fit TRBD1. The CDR3 contains 13 residues. CDR1 and CDR2 (germline): ENHRY, SYGVKD. V was pared by 11 bases and J by 8 bases, with 13 bases of the junction left unmatched. The CDR3 sequence: CAVRATGGNGYTF. CDR3 sequence (DNA): TGTGCCGTCCGTGCAACAGGGGGAAACGGCTACACCTTC.

This clone showed up many times. This sequence joins TRBV11-2 and TRBJ2-2, with 7 positions matching TRBD2. J lost 4 bases, V lost 5 bases, and 10 bases had no gene match. Per the germline V gene, CDR1 is SGHAT and CDR2 is FQNNGV. This CDR3 has 16 amino acids. The CDR3 reads CASSPRTERGTGELFF. CDR3 DNA sequence: TGTGCCAGCAGCCCGAGGACCGAGCGGGGCACCGGGGAGCTGTTTTTT.

This chain joins TRBV27 and TRBJ2-2, with D perhaps TRBD1 or TRBD2 (5 bases each). Germline assignment: CDR1 MNHEY and CDR2 SMNVEV (reference sequence). The CDR3 contains 14 residues. V was cut by 5 bases and J by 9 bases, with 16 bases left in between. The CDR3 region is CASSGGAEHRELFF. CDR3 bases: TGTGCCAGCAGTGGGGGAGCGGAACACCGGGAGCTGTTTTTT.

V is TRBV15 and J is TRBJ2-5; TRBD2 matches at 10 bases. Germline-derived CDR1 and CDR2 are LNHNV and YYDKDF (reference sequence). With V trimmed by 2 bases and J by 2 bases, 11 bases remained unmatched. The CDR3 contains 18 residues. The CDR3 bases are TGTGCCACCAGCAGATTGGGGACTAGCGCCAAAGGTCAAGAGACCCAGTACTTC. It encodes CATSRLGTSAKGQETQYF.

V is TRBV5-1 and J is TRBJ2-3, with D possibly being TRBD1 (5 bases). The CDR3 contains 15 residues. The V end was cut by 0 bases, the J end by 2 bases, with 10 bases between. Germline loops: CDR1 SGHRS, CDR2 YFSETQ. CDR3 in amino acids: CASSLEDSNTDTQYF. The CDR3 DNA reads as TGCGCCAGCAGCTTGGAAGACAGCAACACAGATACGCAGTATTTT.

The chain has TRBV28 and TRBJ1-1, with D uncertain. Germline V gene data show CDR1 as MDHEN and CDR2 as SYDVKM. V was pared by 4 bases and J by 8 bases, with 17 bases between. This CDR3 region has 14 residues. The CDR3 sequence is CASSSWTSVSEAFF. The CDR3 DNA sequence: TGTGCCAGCAGTTCATGGACGTCAGTGTCCGAAGCTTTCTTT.

The rearrangement links TRBV5-1 to TRBJ2-5; the match to TRBD1 covers 7 bases. Germline lookup yields CDR1 SGHRS and CDR2 YFSETQ. Trimming took 7 bases from V and 4 from J; bases not matched to a gene: 10. The CDR3 sequence is 14 residues long. CDR3 nucleotides: TGCGCCAGCGGGACCGGGACAGCTAGAGAGACCCAGTACTTC. Its protein is CASGTGTARETQYF.

The chain uses TRBV7-2 and TRBJ1-2; possibly TRBD1 for D (5 bases). This CDR3 is built from 15 residues. V was trimmed by 1 base and J by 0 bases, leaving 9 bases between them. Germline V gene lookup returns CDR1 SGHTA and CDR2 FQGNSA. The CDR3 DNA reads as TGTGCCAGCAGCTTAGATGGGACGGCTAACTATGGCTACACCTTC. Protein sequence: CASSLDGTANYGYTF. Variable domain in full (rest from reference TRBV7-2 and TRBJ1-2): GAGVSQSPSNKVTEKGKDVELRCDPISGHTALYWYRQSLGQGLEFLIYFQGNSAPDKSGLPSDRFSAERTGGSVSTLTIQRTQQEDSAVYLCASSLDGTANYGYTFGSGTRLTVV.

This sequence joins TRBV7-9 and TRBJ1-3; D unclear. The V gene's germline CDR1 is SEHNR and CDR2 FQNEAQ (reference sequence). This CDR3 is built from 11 residues. V was shortened by 8 bases and J by 0 bases, with 2 bases between the two germline ends. The CDR3 is CASPSGNTIYF. CDR3 nucleotide sequence: TGTGCCAGCCCCTCTGGAAACACCATATATTTT.

This sequence joins TRBV27 and TRBJ1-5, with 8 bases identical to TRBD1. J lost 11 bases, V lost 8 bases, and 8 bases had no gene match. Germline V CDR1 and CDR2: MNHEY, SMNVEV (reference sequence). This CDR3 region has 12 residues. The CDR3 is CASGFPTGAQHF. Here the CDR3 DNA reads TGTGCCAGCGGATTTCCGACAGGGGCCCAGCATTTT.

This sequence joins TRBV9 and TRBJ2-5, with D possibly matching TRBD2 (6 bases). The V gene lost 0 bases and the J gene lost 2 bases, with 11 bases spanning the gap. The CDR3 runs 15 residues. CDR1 is SGDLS, CDR2 YYNGEE, per germline. CDR3: CASSVGPGVQETQYF. CDR3 nucleotide sequence: TGTGCCAGCAGCGTAGGGCCGGGGGTACAAGAGACCCAGTACTTC.

About this clone: This same CDR3 is encoded by further DNA sequences in the sample. The gene calls are TRBV28 and TRBJ1-1; D is unclear. The CDR3 runs 13 residues. Looked up from germline, CDR1 is MDHEN and CDR2 is SYDVKM. The V end lost 3 bases, the J end lost 1 base, and 6 bases lay between the germline ends. The CDR3 here is CASSLGGNTEAFF. In nucleotides, the CDR3 is TGTGCCAGCAGTTTGGGCGGGAACACTGAAGCTTTCTTT. Using reference TRBV28 and TRBJ1-1 for the parts outside the CDR3, the full variable domain is DVKVTQSSRYLVKRTGEKVFLECVQDMDHENMFWYRQDPGLGLRLIYFSYDVKMKEKGDIPEGYSVSREKKERFSLILESASTNQTSMYLCASSLGGNTEAFFGQGTRLTVV.

This chain joins TRBV5-6 and TRBJ2-1; a weak D match, TRBD2 (6 bases). The CDR3 spans 18 residues. Germline values: CDR1 SGHDT, CDR2 YYEEEE. V was trimmed by 1 base and J by 0 bases, leaving 17 bases between them. In DNA form, the CDR3 reads TGTGCCAGCAGCTTGAGAAAAGGGCGGGGAAGCTCCTACAATGAGCAGTTCTTC. Translated: CASSLRKGRGSSYNEQFF.

The chain couples TRBV6-1 to TRBJ1-2, with D perhaps matching TRBD1 (6 bases). This CDR3 is built from 13 residues. Germline V gene data show CDR1 as MNHNS and CDR2 as SASEGT. Deletions cut 5 bases from V and 2 bases from J, with 9 bases between. CDR3 protein: CASSSDRNYGYTF. The CDR3 DNA reads as TGTGCCAGCAGTTCCGACAGGAACTATGGCTACACCTTC.

The chain couples TRBV7-6 to TRBJ2-5; 9 bases align to TRBD1. The CDR3 sequence is 14 residues long. CDR1 is SGHVS and CDR2 is FNYEAQ in the germline V gene. The V segment lost 5 bases and the J segment 6 bases; nucleotides outside the gene matches: 7. CDR3 DNA sequence: TGTGCCAGCAGCATAGGGACAGGGATACAGACCCAGTACTTC. It specifies CASSIGTGIQTQYF.

This chain joins TRBV2 and TRBJ2-5, with a weak D call TRBD2 (6 bases). Germline CDR1 is SNHLY and CDR2 is FYNNEI. The length of the CDR3 is 12 residues. The ends were cut back, 7 bases at V and 4 bases at J, with 10 bases in the middle. The CDR3 spells CASKQTRETQYF. CDR3 DNA: TGTGCCAGCAAACAGACTAGAGAGACCCAGTACTTC.

This chain links TRBV5-1 with TRBJ2-2; D is unclear. Trimming removed 8 bases at V and 5 bases at J, with 13 bases between. Germline lookup yields CDR1 SGHRS and CDR2 YFSETQ. The CDR3 consists of 13 residues. CDR3 DNA sequence: TGCGCCAGTGGATCTACCCTGACCGGGGAGCTGTTTTTT. Translating it yields CASGSTLTGELFF.

The gene calls are TRBV4-1 and TRBJ2-4; 9 bases agree with TRBD2. In germline, CDR1 is MGHRA, CDR2 YSYEKL. This CDR3 region has 17 residues. Trimming at V came to 1 base and at J to 1 base, leaving 5 bases not matched to a gene. The CDR3, as DNA: TGCGCCAGCAGCCAAGTTCTAGCGGGGCGGGCCAAAAACATTCAGTACTTC. It translates to CASSQVLAGRAKNIQYF.